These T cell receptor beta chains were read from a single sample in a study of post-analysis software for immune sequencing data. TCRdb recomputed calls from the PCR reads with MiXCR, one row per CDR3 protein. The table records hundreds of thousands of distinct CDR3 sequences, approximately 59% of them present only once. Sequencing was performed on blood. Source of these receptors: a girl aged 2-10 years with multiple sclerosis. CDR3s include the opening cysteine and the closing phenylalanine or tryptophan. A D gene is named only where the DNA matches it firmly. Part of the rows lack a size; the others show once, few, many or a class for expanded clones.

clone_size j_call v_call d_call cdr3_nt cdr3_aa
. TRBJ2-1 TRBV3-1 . TGTGCCAGCAGCCAAGTCCGTCGCGGAGAGCAGTTCTTC CASSQVRRGEQFF
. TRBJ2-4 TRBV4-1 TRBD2 TGCGCCAGCAGCCAAAGCGGGGCCCAGTACTTC CASSQSGAQYF
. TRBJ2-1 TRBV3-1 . TGTGCCAGCAGCCTATCCCCGAGCGGGTATTCCTACAATGAGCAGTTCTTC CASSLSPSGYSYNEQFF
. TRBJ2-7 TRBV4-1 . TGCGCCAGCAGCCAAGATACTAGCCCTCCGTTAATATACGAGCAGTACTTC CASSQDTSPPLIYEQYF
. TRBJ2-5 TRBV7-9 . TGCGCCAGCAGCCCCCCTGAGCCCCAAGAGACCCAGTACTTC CASSPPEPQETQYF
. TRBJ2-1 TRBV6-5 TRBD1 TGTGCCAGCAGTTATAACTTGGGACAGGGGACCAATGAGCAGTTCTTC CASSYNLGQGTNEQFF
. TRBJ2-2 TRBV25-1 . TGTGCCAGCCGGGGACTGACAGCCGGGGAGCTGTTTTTT CASRGLTAGELFF
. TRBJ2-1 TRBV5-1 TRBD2 TGCGCCAGCAGCTGGCTAGCGGGAGGCCCGGGGGTTGAGCAGTTCTTC CASSWLAGGPGVEQFF
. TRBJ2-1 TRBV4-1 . TGCGCCAGCAGCCAAGATGCCCCCTGGGACTCCTACTACAATGAGCAGTTCTTC CASSQDAPWDSYYNEQFF
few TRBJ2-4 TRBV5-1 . TGCGCCAGCAGCTACCCTAGGGCTGAGGGGGAAAACATTCAGTACTTC CASSYPRAEGENIQYF
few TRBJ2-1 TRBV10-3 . TGTGCCATCAGTGGATCGCGGTACAATGAGCAGTTCTTC CAISGSRYNEQFF
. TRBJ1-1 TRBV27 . TGTGCCAGCAGTTTAGAGGGAAGGACCACTGAAGCTTTCTTT CASSLEGRTTEAFF
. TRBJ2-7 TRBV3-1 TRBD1 TGTGCCAGCAGCCTGTATCCACGACTAGGGACAGGGCCCTACGAGCAGTACTTC CASSLYPRLGTGPYEQYF
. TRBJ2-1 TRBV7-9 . TGTGCCTTCCGGAACACCAGTGAGCAGTTCTTC CAFRNTSEQFF
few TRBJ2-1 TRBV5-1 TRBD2 TGCGCCAGCAGCTTGGAGCGGGGGGCGGAGGATGAGCAGTTCTTC CASSLERGAEDEQFF
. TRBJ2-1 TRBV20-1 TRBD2 TGCAGTGCTAGAGATCGAGGGACTAGCGGGGACCTGGGGTACAATGAACAGTTCTTC CSARDRGTSGDLGYNEQFF
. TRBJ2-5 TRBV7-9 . TGTGCCAGCAGCAAAGAAGCGGACCAAGAGACCCAGTACTTC CASSKEADQETQYF
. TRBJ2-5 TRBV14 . TGTGCCAGCAGACTGGACAGCCTTGGAGAGACCCAGTACTTC CASRLDSLGETQYF